A selection of T cell receptor beta chains follows, all from one sample in a study of T cells expressing NK-cell markers. TCRdb reworked the 5' RACE reads into one entry per CDR3 protein, no DNA. The sample's table shows a few hundred thousand distinct CDR3 sequences. The sequenced sample was blood T cells: a sorted CD56 or NKG2C T cell subset, CD4+ or CD8+ T cells, or bulk PBMC T cells (not recorded which). These receptor sequences come from a man aged 18 to 35 in good health. Each CDR3 is given with its conserved first and last residue.

TRBV12-3/TRBV12-4,TRBJ2-3,CASSLSRHLDTQYF
TRBV7-8,TRBJ2-1,CASRRGTVLYNEQFF
TRBV25-1,TRBJ1-5,CASSEYNQPQHF
TRBV5-5,TRBJ1-2,CASSFSGSDGGYTF
TRBV20-1,TRBJ2-1,CSAPSGLAVGGEQFF
TRBV29-1,TRBJ2-1,CSVFLAGGPGNEQFF
TRBV5-1,TRBJ2-7,CASNPGLAGGRYEQYF
TRBV12-3/TRBV12-4,TRBJ2-5,CASSGQGPATLGTQYF
TRBV7-9,TRBJ1-2,CASSWGGDGYTF
TRBV7-3,TRBJ2-6,CASGLQGPAAGANVLTF
TRBV20-1,TRBJ1-1,CSVQVGGVDPEAFF
TRBV7-8,TRBJ1-4,CASSLLSDMRHNEKLFF
TRBV2,TRBJ2-1,CASSEGGGRGHEQFF
TRBV9,TRBJ1-2,CASSVFKTTSYGYTF
TRBV4-1,TRBJ2-2,CASSQDSEAGGMNTGELFF
TRBV20-1,TRBJ2-1,CSAIPRAEQFF
TRBV3-1,TRBJ2-1,CASSHSGSEQFF
TRBV5-1,TRBJ2-2,CASSKTANTGELFF
TRBV28,TRBJ2-1,CASTTSATYNEQFF
TRBV6-1,TRBJ1-1,CATRSSPSWGRTEAFF
TRBV6-5,TRBJ2-7,CASSSGFLGAYEQYF
TRBV7-9,TRBJ2-4,CASSFEDIQYF
TRBV5-6,TRBJ2-7,CASSWTAGAGSYEQYF
TRBV20-1,TRBJ2-5,CSATTGRETQYF
TRBV15,TRBJ1-1,CATSTFRGRGNTEAFF
TRBV7-6,TRBJ1-5,CASSTQGQPQHF
TRBV12-3/TRBV12-4,TRBJ1-2,CASSQWILPGYTF